This T cell receptor (beta chain) was identified in a study of neurological immune-mediated disorders. Study results and caveats: The repertoires of 18 of 34 multiple sclerosis patients fell into one related-CDR3 cluster (a possible signature) under phylogenetic grouping. Because no CDR3 amino acid sequences were shared across subjects by expanded clones, private repertoires were suggested in all groups.

For the unsorted libraries, 2 million PBMCs stored at -80 C served as input. TCRdb analysed the 5' RACE reads with MiXCR anew, one entry per CDR3 protein. The sample holds 50,000 to 65,000 distinct CDR3 sequences, 4% to 6% seen once. This clonotype was counted ten times or more. Antigen: not known. Sequencing was carried out using PBMCs. The receptor was derived from a woman between 50 and 59 years old with multiple sclerosis.

This CDR3 is CASSLGVVGSPLHF. For the CDR3, the DNA is TGCGCCAGCAGCTTGGGGGTAGTCGGTTCACCCCTCCACTTT. V gene TRBV5-1 combines with J gene TRBJ1-6; D unresolved. This CDR3 has 14 residues. Germline values: CDR1 SGHRS, CDR2 YFSETQ. The ends were cut back, 0 bases at V and 9 bases at J, with 10 bases in the middle.